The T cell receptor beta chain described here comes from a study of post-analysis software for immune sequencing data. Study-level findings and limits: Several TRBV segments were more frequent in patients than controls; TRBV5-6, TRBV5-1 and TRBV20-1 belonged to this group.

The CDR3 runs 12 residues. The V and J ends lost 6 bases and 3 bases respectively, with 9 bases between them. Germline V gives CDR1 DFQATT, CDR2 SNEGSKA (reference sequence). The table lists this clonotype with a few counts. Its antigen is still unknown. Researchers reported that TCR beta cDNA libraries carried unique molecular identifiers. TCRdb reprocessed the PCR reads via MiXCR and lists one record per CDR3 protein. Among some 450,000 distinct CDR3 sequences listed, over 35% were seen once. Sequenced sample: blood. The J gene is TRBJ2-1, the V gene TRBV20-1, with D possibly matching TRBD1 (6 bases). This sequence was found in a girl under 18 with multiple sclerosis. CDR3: CSAGQNYNEQFF. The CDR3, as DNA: TGCAGTGCCGGACAGAACTACAATGAGCAGTTCTTC.